The clone carrying this T cell receptor (beta chain) was counted only a few times. Its target is not known. The PCR used 60 Vbeta and 13 Jbeta primers. Sequencing used immunoSEQ multiplex PCR; TCRdb keeps in-frame clones, though not all of them. The sample lists more than 200,000 clones, about three quarters occurring once. This record belongs to a study of cytomegalovirus exposure and HLA in healthy donors. Study at large: Around 80 million unique TCRs from HLA-typed donors were held in an early data release. General study points: What a later analysis reportedly showed was that an Asian-associated ancestry cluster had fewer N-insertions than the roughly 720-donor mean. High specificity and sensitivity for cytomegalovirus status were reported for the classifier.

The donors comprised healthy bone marrow donors. Sequencing was done on a sample of PBMCs. This sequence originates from a man younger than 35 in good health and CMV-seronegative.

In DNA form, the CDR3 reads TGTGCCAGCAGCTTAGTTAGACGATTGGGGCCCAATGAGCAGTTCTTC. Translating it yields CASSLVRRLGPNEQFF. The V call is TRBV7-2, the J call TRBJ2-1; possible D gene TRBD1, 5 bases. V lost 1 base to trimming and J lost 6 bases, with 16 bases between them. Germline V gene sequence: CDR1 SGHTA, CDR2 FQGNSA. This CDR3 comprises 16 residues.